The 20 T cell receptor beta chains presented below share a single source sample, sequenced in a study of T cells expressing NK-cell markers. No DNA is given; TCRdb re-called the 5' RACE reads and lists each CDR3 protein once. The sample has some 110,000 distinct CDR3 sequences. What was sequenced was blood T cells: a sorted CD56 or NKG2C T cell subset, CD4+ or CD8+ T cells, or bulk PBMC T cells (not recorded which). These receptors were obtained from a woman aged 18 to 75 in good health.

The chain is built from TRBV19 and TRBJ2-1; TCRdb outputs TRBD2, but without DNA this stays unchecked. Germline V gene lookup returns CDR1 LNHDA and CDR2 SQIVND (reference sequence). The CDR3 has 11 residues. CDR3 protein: CASSVGGKQFF.

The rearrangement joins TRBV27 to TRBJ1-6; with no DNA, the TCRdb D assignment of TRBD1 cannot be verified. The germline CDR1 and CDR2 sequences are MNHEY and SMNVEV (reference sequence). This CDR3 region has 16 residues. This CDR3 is CASSAFYRAPNSPLHF.

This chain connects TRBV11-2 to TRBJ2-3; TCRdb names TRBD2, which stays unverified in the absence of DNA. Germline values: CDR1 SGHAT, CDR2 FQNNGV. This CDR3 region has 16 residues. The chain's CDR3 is CASSLPGAGVTDTQYF.

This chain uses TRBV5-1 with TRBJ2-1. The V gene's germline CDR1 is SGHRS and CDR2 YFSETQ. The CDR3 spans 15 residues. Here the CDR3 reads CASRPSGSSYNEQFF.

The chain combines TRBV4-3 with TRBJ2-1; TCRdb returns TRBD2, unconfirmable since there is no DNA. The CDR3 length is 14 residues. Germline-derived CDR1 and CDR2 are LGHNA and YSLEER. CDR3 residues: CASSPRLAGYEQFF.

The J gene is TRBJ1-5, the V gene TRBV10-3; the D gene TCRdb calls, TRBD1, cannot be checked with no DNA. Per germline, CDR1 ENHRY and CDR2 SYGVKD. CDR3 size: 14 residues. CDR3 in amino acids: CATARDTSNQPQHF.

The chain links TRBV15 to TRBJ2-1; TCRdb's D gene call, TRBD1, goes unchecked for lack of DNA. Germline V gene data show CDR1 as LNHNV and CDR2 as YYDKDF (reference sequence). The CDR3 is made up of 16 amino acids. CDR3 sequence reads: CATSPTGPVSYNEQFF.

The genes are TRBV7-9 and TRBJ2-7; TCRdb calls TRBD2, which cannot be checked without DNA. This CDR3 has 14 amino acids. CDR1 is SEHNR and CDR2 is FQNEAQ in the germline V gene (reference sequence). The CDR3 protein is CASSLVAADYEQYF.

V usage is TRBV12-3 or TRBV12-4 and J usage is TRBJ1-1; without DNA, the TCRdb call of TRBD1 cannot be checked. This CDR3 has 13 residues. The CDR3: CASRGAVNTEAFF.

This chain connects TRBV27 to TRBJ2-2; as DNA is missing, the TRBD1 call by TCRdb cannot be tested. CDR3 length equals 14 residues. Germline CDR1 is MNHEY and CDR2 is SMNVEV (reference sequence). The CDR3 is CASRRGEYTGELFF.

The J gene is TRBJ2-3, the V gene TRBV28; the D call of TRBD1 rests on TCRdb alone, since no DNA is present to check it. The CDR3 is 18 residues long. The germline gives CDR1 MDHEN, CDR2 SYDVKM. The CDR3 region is CASSLSRPRTEGEDTQYF.

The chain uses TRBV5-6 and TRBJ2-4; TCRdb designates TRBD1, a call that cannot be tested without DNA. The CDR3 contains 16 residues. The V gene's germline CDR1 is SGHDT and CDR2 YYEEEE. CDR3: CASSEDRKMAKNIQYF.

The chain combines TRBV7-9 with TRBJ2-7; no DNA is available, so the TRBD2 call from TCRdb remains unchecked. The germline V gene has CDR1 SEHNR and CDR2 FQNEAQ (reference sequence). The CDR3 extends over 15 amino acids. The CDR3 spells CASSGLAGTFYEQYF.

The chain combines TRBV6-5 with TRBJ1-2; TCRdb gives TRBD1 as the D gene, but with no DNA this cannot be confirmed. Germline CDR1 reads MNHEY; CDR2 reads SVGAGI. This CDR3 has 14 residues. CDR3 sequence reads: CASSYSHRGSGYTF.

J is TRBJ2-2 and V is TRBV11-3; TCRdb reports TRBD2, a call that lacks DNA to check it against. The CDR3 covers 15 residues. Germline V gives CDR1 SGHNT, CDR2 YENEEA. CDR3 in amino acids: CASSPSGENTGELFF. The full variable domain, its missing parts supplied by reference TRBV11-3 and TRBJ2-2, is EAGVVQSPRYKIIEKKQPVAFWCNPISGHNTLYWYLQNLGQGPELLIRYENEEAVDDSQLPKDRFSAERLKGVDSTLKIQPAELGDSAVYLCASSPSGENTGELFFGEGSRLTVL.

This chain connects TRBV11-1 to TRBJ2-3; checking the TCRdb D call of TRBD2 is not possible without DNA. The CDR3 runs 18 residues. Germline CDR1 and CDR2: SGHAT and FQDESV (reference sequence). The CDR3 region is CASSPAPLSSGRGDTQYF.

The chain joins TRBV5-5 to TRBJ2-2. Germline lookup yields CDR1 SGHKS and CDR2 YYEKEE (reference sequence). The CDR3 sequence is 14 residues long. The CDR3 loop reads CASNPLADTGELFF.

The chain's CDR3 is CASSLKSRPNENSYNSPLHF. The chain has TRBV7-6 and TRBJ1-6. The CDR3 consists of 20 residues. Germline loops: CDR1 SGHVS, CDR2 FNYEAQ.

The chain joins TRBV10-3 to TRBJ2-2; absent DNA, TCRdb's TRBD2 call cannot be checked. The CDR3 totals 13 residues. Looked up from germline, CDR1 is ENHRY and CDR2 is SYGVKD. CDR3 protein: CAVSGGNTGELFF.

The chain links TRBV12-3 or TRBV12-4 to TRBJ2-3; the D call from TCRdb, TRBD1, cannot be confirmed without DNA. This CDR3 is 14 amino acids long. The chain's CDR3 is CASRLGDGGYTQYF.